The sequence of this T cell receptor (beta chain) was determined in a study of molecular identifiers for immune sequencing clone quantification. The CDR3 covers 10 residues. The germline gives CDR1 MDHEN, CDR2 SYDVKM. The V end lost 7 bases, the J end lost 5 bases, and 6 bases lay between the germline ends. A single record per CDR3 protein comes from TCRdb applying MiXCR to the PCR reads. This table has about 630,000 distinct CDR3 sequences, about 25% appearing once. Sorting captured naive CD8 T cells as CD8+CD4-CCR7+CD45RA+. The gene calls are TRBV28 and TRBJ2-7; no reliable D call. The sequence was collected from a human donor in good health. Some libraries in this study had Jurkat cell RNA spiked in. Input material: naive CD8+ T cells from blood, with Jurkat cell RNA spiked in. The subset: FACS-sorted CD8+CD4-CCR7+CD45RA+ naive T cells. The CDR3 DNA follows: TGTGCCAGCAAGGCGGACGAGCAGTACTTC. This codes for CASKADEQYF.